This is a list of T cell receptor beta chains from one sample in a study of shared clonotypes between healthy human individuals. Generated by immunoSEQ multiplex PCR, the TCRdb table keeps only in-frame clones and is missing some. Among 500,000 to 550,000 clones listed, around 95% were seen once. Sequenced sample: naive CD4+ T cells sorted from blood. The receptors were gathered from a woman aged 25 to 39 in good health. CDR3s include the opening cysteine and the closing phenylalanine or tryptophan. The order of the fields is D gene, V gene, J gene, clone size, CDR3 DNA, CDR3 protein. D genes are given only for firm matches. Size is omitted from some rows. Given values are once, few, many or a class for expanded clones.

D gene: NA; V gene: TRBV27; J gene: TRBJ2-1; clone size: NA; CDR3 DNA: TGTGCCAGCAGTTCCTCCGGGACTCCTTACAATGAGCAGTTCTTC; CDR3 protein: CASSSSGTPYNEQFF
D gene: NA; V gene: TRBV27; J gene: TRBJ1-3; clone size: NA; CDR3 DNA: TGTGCCAGCAGTTTAAGGCTGGGAAACACCATATATTTT; CDR3 protein: CASSLRLGNTIYF
D gene: NA; V gene: TRBV4-1; J gene: TRBJ2-7; clone size: NA; CDR3 DNA: TGCGCCAGCAGCCAGGCATGGGGGGGCCCCTACGAGCAGTACTTC; CDR3 protein: CASSQAWGGPYEQYF
D gene: TRBD1; V gene: TRBV7-2; J gene: TRBJ2-5; clone size: NA; CDR3 DNA: TGTGCCAGCAGCCCGGACAGGGGGCAAGAGACCCAGTACTTC; CDR3 protein: CASSPDRGQETQYF
D gene: TRBD1; V gene: TRBV7-9; J gene: TRBJ2-1; clone size: NA; CDR3 DNA: TGTGCCAGCAGCACCCGATACAGGGGGCGATCCTACAATGAGCAGTTCTTC; CDR3 protein: CASSTRYRGRSYNEQFF
D gene: TRBD2; V gene: TRBV5-1; J gene: TRBJ2-1; clone size: NA; CDR3 DNA: TGCGCCACCAATAAATACCCTGGGACTAGCGGGAGCTCCTACAATGAGCAGTTCTTC; CDR3 protein: CATNKYPGTSGSSYNEQFF
D gene: NA; V gene: TRBV5-6; J gene: TRBJ2-1; clone size: NA; CDR3 DNA: TGTGCCAGCAGCTTGAGACAAGGACCTCGGAGTGAGCAGTTCTTC; CDR3 protein: CASSLRQGPRSEQFF
D gene: NA; V gene: TRBV2; J gene: TRBJ2-7; clone size: NA; CDR3 DNA: TGTGCCAGCCTCTCGGACGGACTCTACGAGCAGTACTTC; CDR3 protein: CASLSDGLYEQYF
D gene: NA; V gene: TRBV19; J gene: TRBJ1-5; clone size: NA; CDR3 DNA: TGTGCCAGTAGTGGCCAAGTTCGAGGCGCGTACCAGCCCCAGCATTTT; CDR3 protein: CASSGQVRGAYQPQHF
D gene: NA; V gene: TRBV30; J gene: TRBJ1-3; clone size: few; CDR3 DNA: TGTGCCTGGAGTCTTGGTGGCACCATATATTTT; CDR3 protein: CAWSLGGTIYF
D gene: NA; V gene: TRBV9; J gene: TRBJ1-4; clone size: NA; CDR3 DNA: TGTGCCAGCAGCGTAGGTGAAAGAGACAGAAGTAATGAAAAACTGTTTTTT; CDR3 protein: CASSVGERDRSNEKLFF
D gene: NA; V gene: TRBV7-2; J gene: TRBJ2-1; clone size: NA; CDR3 DNA: TGTGCCAGCAGCTTAGTCAGGGCCAGTGGCTACAATGAGCAGTTCTTC; CDR3 protein: CASSLVRASGYNEQFF
D gene: NA; V gene: TRBV28; J gene: TRBJ2-7; clone size: NA; CDR3 DNA: TGTGCCAGCACGGGGACCTACGAGCAGTACTTC; CDR3 protein: CASTGTYEQYF
D gene: TRBD2; V gene: TRBV5-4; J gene: TRBJ2-2; clone size: NA; CDR3 DNA: TGTGCCAGCAGCTTATTAAGGCTAGCGGGAACCACCGGGGAGCTGTTTTTT; CDR3 protein: CASSLLRLAGTTGELFF
D gene: TRBD1; V gene: TRBV5-1; J gene: TRBJ1-4; clone size: once; CDR3 DNA: TGCGCCACCCTGGGGGACAGATCAAACATGAGGGAAAAACTGTTTTTT; CDR3 protein: CATLGDRSNMREKLFF
D gene: NA; V gene: TRBV29-1; J gene: TRBJ2-1; clone size: NA; CDR3 DNA: TGCAGCGTTGGGGCCTCTAGGGGGGTTGGGGAGCAGTTCTTC; CDR3 protein: CSVGASRGVGEQFF
D gene: NA; V gene: TRBV5-1; J gene: TRBJ2-7; clone size: NA; CDR3 DNA: TGCGCCAGCAGCTTGTACAGGGATGTCTACGAGCAGTACTTC; CDR3 protein: CASSLYRDVYEQYF
D gene: TRBD1; V gene: TRBV9; J gene: TRBJ1-4; clone size: NA; CDR3 DNA: TGTGCCAGCAGCGTAGGACAGGGTGGTCGCTTCGAAAAACTGTTTTTT; CDR3 protein: CASSVGQGGRFEKLFF
D gene: TRBD1; V gene: TRBV18; J gene: TRBJ2-2; clone size: NA; CDR3 DNA: TGTGCCAGCTCACCATCCCCGACAGGGCTCGCGAACACCGGGGAGCTGTTTTTT; CDR3 protein: CASSPSPTGLANTGELFF
D gene: NA; V gene: TRBV25-1; J gene: TRBJ2-5; clone size: NA; CDR3 DNA: TGTGCCAGCAGTGAAGCTTGGGGGCTGCAGTACTTC; CDR3 protein: CASSEAWGLQYF
D gene: NA; V gene: TRBV25-1; J gene: TRBJ1-3; clone size: NA; CDR3 DNA: TGTGCCAGCAGGGACGGTTTGTGGGAAAACACCATATATTTT; CDR3 protein: CASRDGLWENTIYF
D gene: NA; V gene: TRBV28; J gene: TRBJ2-6; clone size: NA; CDR3 DNA: TGTGCCAGCAGTCTCGGGACGGAGTTCTCTGGGGCCAACGTCCTGACTTTC; CDR3 protein: CASSLGTEFSGANVLTF
D gene: TRBD2; V gene: TRBV6-1; J gene: TRBJ2-5; clone size: NA; CDR3 DNA: TGTGCCATCCTAGCGGGAGGGGTAGAGACCCAGTACTTC; CDR3 protein: CAILAGGVETQYF
D gene: NA; V gene: TRBV5-1; J gene: TRBJ1-2; clone size: NA; CDR3 DNA: TGCGCCAGCAGCGTATCGGGGGGCGCAGGGTTCAGTGGCTACACCTTC; CDR3 protein: CASSVSGGAGFSGYTF
D gene: NA; V gene: TRBV5-8; J gene: TRBJ1-2; clone size: NA; CDR3 DNA: TGTGCCAGCAGCCCATGGAGGGGTAGGGGCTACACCTTC; CDR3 protein: CASSPWRGRGYTF
D gene: NA; V gene: TRBV28; J gene: TRBJ1-5; clone size: NA; CDR3 DNA: TGTGCCAGCAGTTTAAATTTCCTTCCGGAGAATCCTGACAATCAGCCCCAGCATTTT; CDR3 protein: CASSLNFLPENPDNQPQHF
D gene: NA; V gene: TRBV5-3; J gene: TRBJ2-5; clone size: NA; CDR3 DNA: TGTGCCAGAAGCAGGCCTGGGCCCCGGACCCAGTACTTC; CDR3 protein: CARSRPGPRTQYF
D gene: NA; V gene: TRBV19; J gene: TRBJ1-5; clone size: NA; CDR3 DNA: TGTGCCAGTAGTCCCCGGGTCCACAATCAGCCCCAGCATTTT; CDR3 protein: CASSPRVHNQPQHF
D gene: NA; V gene: TRBV28; J gene: TRBJ2-1; clone size: NA; CDR3 DNA: TGTGCCAGCAGTTCCTCAGGGGCCCGTTACAATGAGCAGTTCTTC; CDR3 protein: CASSSSGARYNEQFF
D gene: NA; V gene: TRBV7-6; J gene: TRBJ2-7; clone size: NA; CDR3 DNA: TGTGCCAGCAGCTTGGACAGTTTAGCCTACGAGCAGTACTTC; CDR3 protein: CASSLDSLAYEQYF
D gene: NA; V gene: TRBV28; J gene: TRBJ1-6; clone size: NA; CDR3 DNA: TGTGCCAGCAGTTTCTACAGGGCGGCGAAACCCCTCCACTTT; CDR3 protein: CASSFYRAAKPLHF
D gene: TRBD1; V gene: TRBV28; J gene: TRBJ2-7; clone size: once; CDR3 DNA: TGTGCCAGCAGTTTAGGGACAGCCTCCTACGAGCAGTACTTC; CDR3 protein: CASSLGTASYEQYF
D gene: NA; V gene: TRBV7-3; J gene: TRBJ2-3; clone size: NA; CDR3 DNA: TGTGCCAGCAGCATTAAGCGGGCAGATACGCAGTATTTT; CDR3 protein: CASSIKRADTQYF
D gene: NA; V gene: TRBV11-1; J gene: TRBJ1-2; clone size: once; CDR3 DNA: TGTGCCAGTGGACAGCTCGGGGATGGCTACACCTTC; CDR3 protein: CASGQLGDGYTF
D gene: NA; V gene: TRBV7-2; J gene: TRBJ1-2; clone size: NA; CDR3 DNA: TGTGCCAGCAGCTTGGCGGCTAACTATGGCTACACCTTC; CDR3 protein: CASSLAANYGYTF
D gene: TRBD2; V gene: TRBV13; J gene: TRBJ2-1; clone size: NA; CDR3 DNA: TGTGCCAGCAGCCCCCCCGCGGGAGCCTACAATGAGCAGTTCTTC; CDR3 protein: CASSPPAGAYNEQFF
D gene: TRBD2; V gene: TRBV19; J gene: TRBJ2-3; clone size: NA; CDR3 DNA: TGTGCCAGTAGTATAGTAGGAGCGGGAAGCACAGATACGCAGTATTTT; CDR3 protein: CASSIVGAGSTDTQYF